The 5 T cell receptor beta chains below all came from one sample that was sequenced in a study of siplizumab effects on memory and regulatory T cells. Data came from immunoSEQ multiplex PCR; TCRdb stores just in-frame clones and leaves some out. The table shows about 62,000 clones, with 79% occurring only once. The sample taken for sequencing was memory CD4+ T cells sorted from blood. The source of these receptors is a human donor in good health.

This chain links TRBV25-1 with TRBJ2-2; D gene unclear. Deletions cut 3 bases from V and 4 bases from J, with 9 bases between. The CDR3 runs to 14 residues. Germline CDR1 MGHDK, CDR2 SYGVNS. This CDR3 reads CASSDSVGTGELFF. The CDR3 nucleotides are TGTGCCAGCAGTGATTCGGTGGGCACCGGGGAGCTGTTTTTT.

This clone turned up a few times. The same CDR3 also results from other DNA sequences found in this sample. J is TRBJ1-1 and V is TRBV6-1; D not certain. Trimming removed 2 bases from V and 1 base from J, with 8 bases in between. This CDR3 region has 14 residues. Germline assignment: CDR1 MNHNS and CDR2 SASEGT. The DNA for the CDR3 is TGTGCCAGCAGTGAAAGGGTGGGGAACACTGAAGCTTTCTTT. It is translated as CASSERVGNTEAFF.

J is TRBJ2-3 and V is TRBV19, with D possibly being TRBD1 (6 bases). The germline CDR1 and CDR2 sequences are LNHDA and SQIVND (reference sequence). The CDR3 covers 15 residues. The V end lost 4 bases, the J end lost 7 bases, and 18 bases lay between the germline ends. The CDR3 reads CASSKVAGQTNTQYF. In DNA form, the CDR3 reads TGTGCCAGTAGTAAAGTTGCCGGACAGACGAATACGCAGTATTTT.

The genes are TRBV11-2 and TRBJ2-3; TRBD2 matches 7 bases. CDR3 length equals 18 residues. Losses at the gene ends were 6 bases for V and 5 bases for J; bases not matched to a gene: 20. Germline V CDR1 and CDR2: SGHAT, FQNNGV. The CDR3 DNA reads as TGTGCCAGCAGGAGATCGGTATGGCGGGGGTACCTGGAAGATACGCAGTATTTT. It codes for CASRRSVWRGYLEDTQYF.

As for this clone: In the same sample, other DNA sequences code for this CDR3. CDR3 DNA: TGTGCCAGCAGGGGAGGGGGCCGGACTGAAGCTTTCTTT. Its protein product is CASRGGGRTEAFF. V gene TRBV2 combines with J gene TRBJ1-1; 7 nucleotides agree with TRBD1. V lost 6 bases, J lost 5 bases, and 6 bases stayed unmatched. Germline V CDR1 and CDR2: SNHLY, FYNNEI. This CDR3 is built from 13 residues.